Listed below are T cell receptor beta chains from one sample, sequenced in a study of CD8 T cells in Susac syndrome. TCRdb re-derived calls from the immunoSEQ multiplex PCR reads in MiXCR, one entry per CDR3 protein. The table has 300,000 to 350,000 distinct CDR3 sequences, approximately 90% seen once; the top ten hold 0.065%. The sequenced material came from CD4+ T cells from PBMCs. The receptors shown here come from a human donor with multiple sclerosis. Both conserved end residues are part of each CDR3.

V gene	J gene	CDR3 protein
TRBV5-6	TRBJ1-1	CASSLPGRLNTEAFF
TRBV15	TRBJ2-7	CATSRDHSTRSRPYEQYF
TRBV2	TRBJ1-2	CARGRYTF
TRBV9	TRBJ1-2	CASSVRDSFYGYTF
TRBV9	TRBJ1-1	CASSVGVRTEAFF
TRBV15	TRBJ2-3	CATSRDSHTLQYF
TRBV7-2	TRBJ2-3	CASSWSEPSTDTQYF
TRBV7-6	TRBJ1-3	CASSLTERTIYF
TRBV7-2	TRBJ2-1	CASSTNSGTEQFF
TRBV14	TRBJ2-7	CASSQASGTGADEQYF
TRBV30	TRBJ2-3	CAWSSGDTQYF
TRBV5-1	TRBJ2-5	CASSLDPAVQETQYF
TRBV29-1	TRBJ2-3	CSATGPTSTDTQYF
TRBV4-1	TRBJ1-1	CASSRGQAGPDTEAFF
TRBV19	TRBJ1-5	CASSMVGRDNQPQHF
TRBV4-2	TRBJ2-3	CASSLSGTGQPAADTQYF
TRBV11-2	TRBJ2-3	CASSLLGGSGTDTQYF
TRBV6-5	TRBJ2-5	CASSSLGTAKETQYF
TRBV4-1	TRBJ1-1	CASSHPSGWTEAFF
TRBV3-1	TRBJ2-1	CASSQVASGRSEYNEQFF
TRBV5-1	TRBJ2-3	CASSRLTRGEASQYF
TRBV20-1	TRBJ2-3	CSATAGGTDTQYF
TRBV5-6	TRBJ2-1	CASSFYDRGLYNEQFF
TRBV24-1	TRBJ2-1	CATSDLWGASYNEQFF